These 18 T cell receptor beta chains share one sample of origin, sequenced in a study of blood T cell repertoires in COVID-19. Sequencing used immunoSEQ multiplex PCR; TCRdb keeps in-frame clones, though not all of them. The repertoire holds 210,000 or so clones, with around 80% as singletons. The sample was PBMCs or T cells enriched from blood (not recorded which). All receptors come from a man in his thirties or forties with acute COVID-19.

The rearrangement uses TRBV11-2 and TRBJ1-5, with 10 bases lining up with TRBD1. The CDR3 sequence is 14 residues long. Losses at the gene ends were 5 bases for V and 6 bases for J; bases not matched to a gene: 4. Germline V lookup: CDR1 SGHAT, CDR2 FQNNGV. The CDR3 nucleotides are TGTGCCAGCAGCGAAGGACAGGGGGGTCAGCCCCAGCATTTT. Translating gives CASSEGQGGQPQHF.

The CDR3 loop reads CASSQAFRGSNSPLHF. The CDR3 DNA is TGCGCCAGCAGCCAAGCTTTCAGGGGATCTAATTCACCCCTCCACTTT. The genes are TRBV4-1 and TRBJ1-6, with a tentative D call TRBD1 (6 bases). The CDR3 sequence is 16 residues long. V lost 1 base and J 6 bases, leaving 13 bases between the germline ends. Germline values: CDR1 MGHRA, CDR2 YSYEKL.

The chain links TRBV6-5 to TRBJ1-5, with a possible D match to TRBD1 (6 bases). The CDR3 covers 15 residues. V lost 5 bases and J lost 3, with 14 bases in between. Per germline, CDR1 MNHEY and CDR2 SVGAGI. CDR3 coding DNA: TGTGCCAGCAGTCGTACAGGGCGGAACAATCAGCCCCAGCATTTT. This translates into CASSRTGRNNQPQHF.

The J gene is TRBJ1-6, the V gene TRBV9; the D gene is possibly TRBD1 (5 bases). The CDR3 sequence is 16 residues long. From germline, CDR1 is SGDLS and CDR2 YYNGEE. Trimming shortened V by 0 bases and J by 1 base, and 8 bases separated the two germline ends. CDR3 nucleotide sequence: TGTGCCAGCAGCGTAGGGGGCGAGTCCTATAATTCACCCCTCCACTTT. Its translation is CASSVGGESYNSPLHF.

The V call is TRBV6-5, the J call TRBJ1-5; the match to TRBD1 covers 9 bases. The CDR3 runs 14 residues. J lost 6 bases, V lost 4 bases, and 4 bases had no gene match. The germline V gene has CDR1 MNHEY and CDR2 SVGAGI. CDR3 coding DNA: TGTGCCAGCAGTTGGGACAGGGCAGGTCAGCCCCAGCATTTT. Amino acids: CASSWDRAGQPQHF.

This sequence joins TRBV5-4 and TRBJ1-1; maybe TRBD1 (6 bases). The germline V gene encodes CDR1 SGHNT and CDR2 YYREEE (reference sequence). V lost 0 bases to trimming and J lost 1 base, with 10 bases between them. This CDR3 has 15 amino acids. The CDR3 sequence is CASSLAGGRNTEAFF. For the CDR3, the DNA is TGTGCCAGCAGCTTGGCCGGGGGGCGGAACACTGAAGCTTTCTTT.

To note about this clone: The junction does not match germline at one end; this may be a read error. V and J are TRBV7-9 and TRBJ1-2; D is perhaps TRBD1 (5 bases). Germline V gene lookup returns CDR1 SEHNR and CDR2 FQNEAQ (reference sequence). This CDR3 is built from 16 residues. As DNA, the CDR3 is TGTGCCAGCACCTTAGGAGGAGAGGGGAGGAACTATGGCTACACCTTC. It is translated as CASTLGGEGRNYGYTF.

The gene calls are TRBV3-1 (or the pseudogene TRBV3-2) and TRBJ2-7; D may be TRBD1 (5 bases). This CDR3 is 15 amino acids long. Germline V CDR1 and CDR2: LGHDT, YNNKEL (reference sequence). V was trimmed by 0 bases and J by 5 bases, leaving 14 bases between them. CDR3 sequence (DNA): TGTGCCAGCAGCCAAGAAGGCAGGGTATACCACGAGCAGTACTTC. It yields the protein CASSQEGRVYHEQYF.

The chain uses TRBV5-4 and TRBJ2-3, with a tentative D call TRBD1 (5 bases). The V gene lost 1 base and the J gene lost 6 bases, with 15 bases spanning the gap. This CDR3 spans 15 amino acids. Looked up from germline, CDR1 is SGHNT and CDR2 is YYREEE (reference sequence). As DNA, the CDR3 is TGTGCCAGCAGCTTGTATGGGCTGGGGCCCGATACGCAGTATTTT. Protein: CASSLYGLGPDTQYF.

The chain couples TRBV3-1 (or the pseudogene TRBV3-2) to TRBJ1-1, with TRBD1 identical over 9 bases. Trimming took 1 base from V and 11 from J; bases not matched to a gene: 11. Germline CDR1 LGHDT, CDR2 YNNKEL (reference sequence). CDR3 size: 15 residues. The CDR3 nucleotides are TGTGCCAGCAGCCAAGGAGGCCGGGACAGGGTATCGGCTTTCTTT. Its translation is CASSQGGRDRVSAFF.

The chain uses TRBV24-1 and TRBJ2-3; no clear D gene. This CDR3 is 15 amino acids long. Germline assignment: CDR1 KGHDR and CDR2 SFDVKD. The V gene lost 6 bases and the J gene lost 0 bases, with 12 bases spanning the gap. The CDR3 spells CATSFGQASTDTQYF. CDR3 bases: TGTGCCACCAGTTTCGGCCAGGCTAGCACAGATACGCAGTATTTT.

The count of this clone is one. V usage is TRBV2 and J usage is TRBJ2-5, with TRBD2 matching 12 bases. This CDR3 spans 14 amino acids. Germline-derived CDR1 and CDR2 are SNHLY and FYNNEI. With 5 bases clipped from V and 4 bases from J, the junction kept 2 bases outside the gene matches. The CDR3 DNA sequence: TGTGCCAGCAGTCCGACTAGCGGGGGAGAGACCCAGTACTTC. It codes for CASSPTSGGETQYF.

This chain uses TRBV4-2 with TRBJ1-2, with D perhaps TRBD1 (6 bases). Trimming removed 0 bases from V and 5 bases from J, with 16 bases in between. The CDR3 runs to 16 residues. Per the germline V gene, CDR1 is LGHNA and CDR2 is YNFKEQ. For the CDR3, the DNA is TGTGCCAGCAGCCAAGATGCAGGACAGAGGGGTTATGGCTACACCTTC. Protein sequence: CASSQDAGQRGYGYTF.

In nucleotides, the CDR3 is TGTGCCAGCAGCCCGGGACTACGGGAGCAGTTCTTC. This encodes CASSPGLREQFF. The V call is TRBV6-5, the J call TRBJ2-1; 7 positions agree with TRBD2. Germline loops: CDR1 MNHEY, CDR2 SVGAGI. The CDR3 is 12 residues long. V lost 6 bases to trimming and J lost 10 bases; unmatched junction nucleotides: 6.

This clone occurred once. The chain combines TRBV28 with TRBJ1-1; weak D call: TRBD1 (6 bases). CDR1 is MDHEN and CDR2 is SYDVKM in the germline V gene. The CDR3 consists of 14 residues. Trimming took off 1 base at V and 3 bases at J, with 9 bases between the two ends. This CDR3 is CASSLLGAYTEAFF. As DNA, the CDR3 is TGTGCCAGCAGTTTATTGGGGGCCTACACTGAAGCTTTCTTT. Full variable domain (rest looked up from reference TRBV28 and TRBJ1-1): DVKVTQSSRYLVKRTGEKVFLECVQDMDHENMFWYRQDPGLGLRLIYFSYDVKMKEKGDIPEGYSVSREKKERFSLILESASTNQTSMYLCASSLLGAYTEAFFGQGTRLTVV.

The V call is TRBV7-3, the J call TRBJ2-1, with 9 positions matching TRBD2. Trimming cost V 4 bases and J 9 bases; bases outside gene matches: 7. Germline assignment: CDR1 SGHTA and CDR2 FQGTGA. This CDR3 has 14 residues. In DNA, the CDR3 is TGTGCCAGCAGCTCTGGAGCGGGGGGAGGTGAGCAGTTCTTC. Its translation: CASSSGAGGGEQFF. Variable domain in full (rest from reference TRBV7-3 and TRBJ2-1): GAGVSQTPSNKVTEKGKYVELRCDPISGHTALYWYRQSLGQGPEFLIYFQGTGAADDSGLPNDRFFAVRPEGSVSTLKIQRTERGDSAVYLCASSSGAGGGEQFFGPGTRLTVL.

The CDR3 here is CASSYSPISGNTIYF. The CDR3 coding sequence is TGTGCCAGCAGTTACTCCCCAATCTCTGGAAACACCATATATTTT. J is TRBJ1-3 and V is TRBV6-2 or TRBV6-3; D is unresolved. Looked up from germline, CDR1 is MNHEY and CDR2 is SVGEGT. V was trimmed by 0 bases and J by 0 bases, leaving 6 bases between them. The length of the CDR3 is 15 residues.

The chain is built from TRBV2 and TRBJ2-6; D gene ambiguous. CDR1 is SNHLY and CDR2 is FYNNEI in the germline V gene. The V end was cut by 2 bases, the J end by 0 bases, with 14 bases between. The CDR3 has 18 amino acids. The CDR3 coding sequence is TGTGCCAGCAGTGAATTGGGTAGCCTTAGCTCTGGGGCCAACGTCCTGACTTTC. It yields the protein CASSELGSLSSGANVLTF.